The rows below give T cell receptor beta chains drawn from one sample of a study of cytomegalovirus exposure and HLA in healthy donors. Produced via immunoSEQ multiplex PCR; TCRdb's table is partial and in-frame only. The sample has just over 200,000 clones, approximately 80% seen once. What was sequenced was PBMCs. Source of these receptors: a man aged 50-59 years in good health and CMV-seronegative. Both conserved end residues are part of each CDR3. The order of the fields is J gene, clone size, D gene, V gene, CDR3 DNA, CDR3 protein. The D gene is left open where the match is weak. The size entry is marked missing in some rows and otherwise reads once, few, many or a size class.

TRBJ1-2,.,TRBD1,TRBV28,TGTGCCAGCAGTTCACAGGGACAGGGAATTGGCTATGGCTACACCTTC,CASSSQGQGIGYGYTF
TRBJ2-7,.,.,TRBV27,TGTGCCAGCAGTTTAAGGTCAGGGGCGCAGTACGAGCAGTACTTC,CASSLRSGAQYEQYF
TRBJ2-7,.,TRBD1,TRBV30,TGTGCCTGGAGTTTTCCTGGGACAGGGGCCTACGAGCAGTACTTC,CAWSFPGTGAYEQYF
TRBJ2-3,few,.,TRBV2,TGTGCCAGCAGTGAGGAACAGGATCATTGGAATACGCAGTATTTT,CASSEEQDHWNTQYF
TRBJ1-2,.,.,TRBV6-1,TGTGCCAGCTTAGACAGAAACTATGGCTACACCTTC,CASLDRNYGYTF
TRBJ2-7,.,TRBD1,TRBV14,TGTGCCAGCAGCCCCCCCGGACAGGGGATCTCCTACGAGCAGTACTTC,CASSPPGQGISYEQYF
TRBJ2-7,.,TRBD1,TRBV5-1,TGCGCCAGCAGCGCCGGGACAGGGATTTACGAGCAGTACTTC,CASSAGTGIYEQYF
TRBJ2-2,few,TRBD2,TRBV6-6,TGTGCCAGCAGAATGCGGGAGCCCGGGGAGCTGTTTTTT,CASRMREPGELFF
TRBJ2-5,.,.,TRBV6-6,TGTGCCAGCAGCGGACAGGGAGGGAGAGAGACCCAGTACTTC,CASSGQGGRETQYF
TRBJ2-2,.,TRBD1,TRBV2,TGTGCCAGCAGTCTTCTTCGGACAGGGGGCTTCGGGGAGCTGTTTTTT,CASSLLRTGGFGELFF
TRBJ1-1,once,.,TRBV4-1,TGCGCCAGCAGCCGAGAGACGGGGGATGAAGCTTTCTTT,CASSRETGDEAFF
TRBJ2-3,.,.,TRBV5-1,TGCGCCAGCAGCTTGGAGGGGTACCTCTCAGATACGCAGTATTTT,CASSLEGYLSDTQYF
TRBJ1-2,few,.,TRBV6-5,TGTGCCAGCAGTTACGCGGTGAGCGGTCCTAGTACCTTC,CASSYAVSGPSTF
TRBJ2-2,once,.,TRBV5-1,TGCGCCAGCAGCTCGGGCAGGGACACCGGGGAGCTGTTTTTT,CASSSGRDTGELFF
TRBJ2-7,.,TRBD2,TRBV27,TGTGCCAGCAGGGGCTATAGCGGGTCCTCCTACGAGCAGTACTTC,CASRGYSGSSYEQYF
TRBJ1-1,once,.,TRBV2,TGTGCCACCCGAGGGGGGGTCAGAAACACTGAAGCTTTCTTT,CATRGGVRNTEAFF
TRBJ2-5,.,.,TRBV7-7,TGTGCCAGCAGCACCGGACAACTGGAGACCCAGTACTTC,CASSTGQLETQYF
TRBJ1-1,.,.,TRBV19,TGTGCCAGTAGGGGCAGTCACGCGGGAACTGAAGCTTTCTTT,CASRGSHAGTEAFF
TRBJ1-5,.,.,TRBV28,TGTGCCAGCGCGCTCGGGACGGGGGGCAGTACTCAGCCCCAGCATTTT,CASALGTGGSTQPQHF
TRBJ2-1,.,TRBD2,TRBV27,TGTGCCAGCAGTCCGCGGACTAGCGGCAATGAGCAGTTCTTC,CASSPRTSGNEQFF
TRBJ1-1,.,.,TRBV30,TGTGCCTGGAGTGAGGGGCCTATGACTGAAGCTTTCTTT,CAWSEGPMTEAFF
TRBJ2-2,.,.,TRBV7-3,TGTGCCAGCAGCTTGGAGTCGGGAGTAGGCACCGGGGAGCTGTTTTTT,CASSLESGVGTGELFF
TRBJ2-2,.,TRBD2,TRBV5-1,TGCGCCAGCAGCTTGGATCTGGCGGCTAGCGGGAGCGTGAGGACCGGGGAGCTGTTTTTT,CASSLDLAASGSVRTGELFF
TRBJ2-7,.,TRBD1,TRBV5-4,TGTGCCAGCAGCTGGGACAGATCCTACGAGCAGTACTTC,CASSWDRSYEQYF
TRBJ2-5,.,TRBD1,TRBV4-1,TGCGCCAGCACGGCAGGGGGCCAAGAGACCCAGTACTTC,CASTAGGQETQYF